The clone carrying this TCR beta chain appeared many times. Its antigen is unidentified. The CDR3 is 16 amino acids. The ends lost 7 bases at V and 0 bases at J; junction bases unmatched: 9. TCRdb re-analysed the 5' RACE reads in MiXCR, keeping a single row per CDR3 protein. The repertoire consists of 220,000 or so distinct CDR3 sequences, with approximately 10% occurring once and the leading ten covering approximately 20%. This entry belongs to a study of CD8 T cells in ankylosing spondylitis. Study results and caveats: Several highly homologous variants formed a TCR beta motif that appeared characteristic of ankylosing spondylitis blood. Disease-linked clones reportedly showed significant enrichment in matched ankylosing spondylitis synovial fluid.

The sequence derives from a male donor with ankylosing spondylitis or in good health (not recorded which). The sequenced sample was blood, either unsorted or a sorted T cell fraction (not recorded which). The chain links TRBV12-3 or TRBV12-4 to TRBJ2-1; 7 bases agree with TRBD1. The CDR3 spells CASTETGSISYNEQFF. DNA for the CDR3: TGTGCCAGCACCGAGACAGGGAGTATCTCCTACAATGAGCAGTTCTTC.